This section outlines one T cell receptor beta chain sequence together with its context. Its antigen is undetermined. This sample was included in a study of cytomegalovirus exposure and HLA in healthy donors. The PCR was carried out with 60 Vbeta primers and 13 Jbeta primers. Generated by immunoSEQ multiplex PCR, the TCRdb table keeps only in-frame clones and is missing some. The table shows roughly 80,000 clones, with around two thirds occurring only once. Findings of the study overall: One variant, a missense change in DCLRE1C, was linked in a later analysis to TCR beta V- and J-gene trimming. By HLA locus, TCR association rates varied in a later analysis, with DRB1 showing the most and HLA-C the fewest. Investigators reported under 200 TCR beta chains as tied to cytomegalovirus. Likely technical artifact: a cluster of highly shared sequence variants.

The germline CDR1 and CDR2 sequences are MNHEY and SMNVEV (reference sequence). CDR3 length equals 17 residues. V shed 5 bases and J shed 0 bases, with 18 bases lying between them. V usage is TRBV27 and J usage is TRBJ2-3; maybe TRBD1 (6 bases). Sequenced input: PBMCs. The TCR originated in a woman aged 45-65 years in good health and CMV-seropositive. CDR3: CASSPGPGTPSTDTQYF. CDR3 bases: TGTGCCAGCAGTCCAGGCCCCGGGACACCGAGCACAGATACGCAGTATTTT.